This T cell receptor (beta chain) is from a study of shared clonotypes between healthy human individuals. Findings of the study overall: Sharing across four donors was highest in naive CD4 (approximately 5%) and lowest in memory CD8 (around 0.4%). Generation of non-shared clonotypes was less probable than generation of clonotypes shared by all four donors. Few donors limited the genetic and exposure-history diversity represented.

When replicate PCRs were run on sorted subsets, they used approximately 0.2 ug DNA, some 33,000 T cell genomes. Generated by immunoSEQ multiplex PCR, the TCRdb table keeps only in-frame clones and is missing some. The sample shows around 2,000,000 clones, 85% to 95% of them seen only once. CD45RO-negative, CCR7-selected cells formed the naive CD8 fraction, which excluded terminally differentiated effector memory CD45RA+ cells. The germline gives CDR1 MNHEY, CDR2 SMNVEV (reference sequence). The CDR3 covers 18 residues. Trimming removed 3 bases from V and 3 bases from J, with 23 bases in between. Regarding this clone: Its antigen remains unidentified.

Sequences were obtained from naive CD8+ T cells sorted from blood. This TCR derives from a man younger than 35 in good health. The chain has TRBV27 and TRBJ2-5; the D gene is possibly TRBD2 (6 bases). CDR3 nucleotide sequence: TGTGCCAGCAGTTTTGCGGGACCCACCCACGAGGGTGAAGAGACCCAGTACTTC. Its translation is CASSFAGPTHEGEETQYF.